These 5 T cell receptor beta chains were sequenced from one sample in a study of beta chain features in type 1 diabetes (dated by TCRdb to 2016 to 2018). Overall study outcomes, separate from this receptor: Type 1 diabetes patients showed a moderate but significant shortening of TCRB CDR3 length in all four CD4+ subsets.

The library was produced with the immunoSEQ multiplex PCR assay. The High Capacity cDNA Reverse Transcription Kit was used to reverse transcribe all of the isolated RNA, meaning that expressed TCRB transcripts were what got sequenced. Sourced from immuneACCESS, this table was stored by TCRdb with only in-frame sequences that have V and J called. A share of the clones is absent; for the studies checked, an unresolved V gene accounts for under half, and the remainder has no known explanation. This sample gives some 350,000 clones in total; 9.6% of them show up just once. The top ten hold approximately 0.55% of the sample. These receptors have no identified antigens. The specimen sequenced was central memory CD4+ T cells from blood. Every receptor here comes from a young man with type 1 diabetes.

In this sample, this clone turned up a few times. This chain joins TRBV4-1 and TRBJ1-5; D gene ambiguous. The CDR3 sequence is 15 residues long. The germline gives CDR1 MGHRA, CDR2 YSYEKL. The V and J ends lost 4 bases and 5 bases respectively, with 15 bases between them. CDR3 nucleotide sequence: TGCGCCAGCAGCCCGGAGGAGGCAGCGGATCAGCCCCAGCATTTT. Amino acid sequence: CASSPEEAADQPQHF.

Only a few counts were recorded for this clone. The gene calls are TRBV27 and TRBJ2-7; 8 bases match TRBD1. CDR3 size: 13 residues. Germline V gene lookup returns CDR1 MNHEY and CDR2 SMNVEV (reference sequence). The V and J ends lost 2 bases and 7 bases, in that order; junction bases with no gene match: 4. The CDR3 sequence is CASSLQGAREQYF. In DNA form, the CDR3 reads TGTGCCAGCAGTTTACAGGGGGCTCGAGAGCAGTACTTC.

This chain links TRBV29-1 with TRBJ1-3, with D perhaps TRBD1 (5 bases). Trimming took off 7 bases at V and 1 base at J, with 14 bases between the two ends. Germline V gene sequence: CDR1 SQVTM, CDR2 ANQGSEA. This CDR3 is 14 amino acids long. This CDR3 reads CSARRGRSGNTIYF. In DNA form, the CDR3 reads TGCAGCGCACGGCGGGGCAGGTCTGGAAACACCATATATTTT.

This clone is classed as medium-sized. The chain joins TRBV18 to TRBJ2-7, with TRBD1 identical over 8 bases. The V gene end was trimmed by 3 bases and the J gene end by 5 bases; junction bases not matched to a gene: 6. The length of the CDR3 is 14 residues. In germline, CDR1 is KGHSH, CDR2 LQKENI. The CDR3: CASSPSGQGNEQYF. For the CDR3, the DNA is TGTGCCAGCTCACCCTCCGGACAGGGTAACGAGCAGTACTTC.

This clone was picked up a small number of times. The CDR3 region has the DNA TGTGCCATCAGTGAGACCGGGACAGGGGTTAGCGAGCAGTACTTC. Its translation: CAISETGTGVSEQYF. The chain links TRBV10-3 to TRBJ2-7, with TRBD1 matching 10 bases. J was trimmed by 6 bases and V by 2 bases; bases with no gene match: 7. This CDR3 is built from 15 residues. CDR1 is ENHRY and CDR2 is SYGVKD in the germline V gene.